One and the same sample provided the 32 T cell receptor beta chains below, sequenced in a study of cytomegalovirus exposure and HLA in healthy donors. Here immunoSEQ multiplex PCR was the method, and the copy in TCRdb shows in-frame clones only, minus some. The sample contains about 250,000 clones, roughly nine tenths of which appear only once. Sequenced sample: PBMCs. The receptor source for this set is a man in his late teens or twenties in good health and CMV-seropositive.

The CDR3 coding sequence is TGTGCCAGCAGCGTAGGGGGTGGGCGGGAAAATGAGCAGTTCTTC. Translating it yields CASSVGGGRENEQFF. The rearrangement uses TRBV9 and TRBJ2-1; a possible D gene is TRBD2 (6 bases). Germline V CDR1 and CDR2: SGDLS, YYNGEE. This CDR3 spans 15 amino acids. The ends were cut back, 0 bases at V and 7 bases at J, with 14 bases in the middle.

V and J are TRBV29-1 and TRBJ2-5; no definite D call. The J call may be incorrect, as the DNA end agrees better with TRBJ2-7. Germline lookup yields CDR1 SQVTM and CDR2 ANQGSEA. The CDR3 consists of 14 residues. DNA for the CDR3: TGCAGCGTTATGTCAGCCCTTCTCGACCACGAGCAGTACTTC. It specifies CSVMSALLDHEQYF.

This chain connects TRBV5-1 to TRBJ2-3, with 8 nucleotides matching TRBD1. V was pared by 4 bases and J by 5 bases, with 6 bases of the junction left unmatched. Looked up from germline, CDR1 is SGHRS and CDR2 is YFSETQ. This CDR3 is built from 14 residues. DNA of the CDR3: TGCGCCAGCAGCCTAGGACAGGGAGGAGATACGCAGTATTTT. The encoded protein is CASSLGQGGDTQYF.

The chain recombines TRBV10-1 with TRBJ1-2; D remains ambiguous. With 1 base removed from V and 5 bases from J, the gap between germline ends came to 8 bases. The length of the CDR3 is 13 residues. Germline CDR1 is WNHNN and CDR2 is SYGVQD (reference sequence). CDR3 sequence (DNA): TGCGCCAGCAGTGAGTTTCCCAGATATGGCTACACCTTC. The encoded protein is CASSEFPRYGYTF.

The V call is TRBV28, the J call TRBJ1-5; the match to TRBD1 covers 9 bases. This CDR3 comprises 16 residues. Germline V lookup: CDR1 MDHEN, CDR2 SYDVKM. Germline trimming cut 6 bases from V and 6 bases from J; bases unmatched to any gene: 12. CDR3 residues: CASSTNGQGRSQPQHF. DNA for the CDR3: TGTGCCAGCAGCACAAACGGACAGGGGAGAAGTCAGCCCCAGCATTTT.

The V call is TRBV20-1, the J call TRBJ1-2; no clear D gene. CDR1 DFQATT and CDR2 SNEGSKA come from the germline V gene (reference sequence). With 8 bases removed from V and 7 bases from J, the gap between germline ends came to 11 bases. This CDR3 has 10 residues. CDR3 region: CSSPILGYTF. The CDR3 nucleotides are TGCAGTTCCCCGATCCTTGGCTACACCTTC.

This clone was counted only a few times. A read error is the likely source, as a far larger clone sits one nucleotide away. Other nucleotide sequences from this sample produce the same CDR3. The CDR3 DNA reads TGTGCCAGCAGCCAAGGGTATGAATTAAACTCTGGAAACACCATATATTTT. It translates to CASSQGYELNSGNTIYF. The rearrangement links TRBV11-2 to TRBJ1-3; D gene uncertain. Trimming stripped 5 bases from V and 0 bases from J, with 17 bases between. Germline CDR1 reads SGHAT; CDR2 reads FQNNGV. This CDR3 is built from 17 residues.

The chain uses TRBV2 and TRBJ1-2; TRBD1 is a possible D gene (6 bases). This CDR3 has 12 amino acids. Trimming left V 6 bases short and J 11 bases short, with 16 bases between. Germline V lookup: CDR1 SNHLY, CDR2 FYNNEI. CDR3 in DNA: TGTGCCAGCAGAAACACAGGGCCCCTATACACCTTC. Translating it yields CASRNTGPLYTF.

This clone was seen just once. The chain employs TRBV9 and TRBJ1-3, with 9 bases identical to TRBD1. This CDR3 spans 16 amino acids. Germline CDR1 SGDLS, CDR2 YYNGEE. Trimming cost V 2 bases and J 4 bases; bases outside gene matches: 7. CDR3 region: CASSVKGQGSGNTIYF. The CDR3 nucleotides are TGTGCCAGCAGCGTCAAAGGACAGGGGTCAGGAAACACCATATATTTT.

The V gene is TRBV9, the J gene TRBJ2-5, with 12 nucleotides matching TRBD2. The germline V gene encodes CDR1 SGDLS and CDR2 YYNGEE. J was trimmed by 5 bases and V by 4 bases; bases with no gene match: 3. The length of the CDR3 is 14 residues. CDR3 nucleotide sequence: TGTGCCAGCAGCCTAGGACTAGCGGGGGAGACCCAGTACTTC. Translating gives CASSLGLAGETQYF.

The V call is TRBV5-1, the J call TRBJ2-7; TRBD1 matches 7 bases. With V trimmed by 1 base and J by 3 bases, 16 bases remained unmatched. Looked up from germline, CDR1 is SGHRS and CDR2 is YFSETQ. The CDR3 consists of 18 residues. As DNA, the CDR3 is TGCGCCAGCAGCTTGAATTCCAGGGACAGTCGATTTGTCTACGAGCAGTACTTC. This codes for CASSLNSRDSRFVYEQYF. Variable domain in full (rest from reference TRBV5-1 and TRBJ2-7): KAGVTQTPRYLIKTRGQQVTLSCSPISGHRSVSWYQQTPGQGLQFLFEYFSETQRNKGNFPGRFSGRQFSNSRSEMNVSTLELGDSALYLCASSLNSRDSRFVYEQYFGPGTRLTVT.

This chain joins TRBV5-4 and TRBJ2-2; TRBD1 aligns across 7 bases. The germline gives CDR1 SGHNT, CDR2 YYREEE (reference sequence). CDR3 length equals 14 residues. V gave up 2 bases and J gave up 3 bases; unmatched junction bases: 1. The CDR3: CASSFGQDTGELFF. CDR3 sequence (DNA): TGTGCCAGCAGCTTCGGACAGGACACCGGGGAGCTGTTTTTT.

The chain recombines TRBV15 with TRBJ1-5, with D unclear. The CDR3 has 13 amino acids. Between the trimmed V and J ends, which lost 0 bases and 9 bases, there was a span of 9 bases. Germline CDR1 LNHNV, CDR2 YYDKDF (reference sequence). As DNA, the CDR3 is TGTGCCACCAGCAGAGATCGGTGGGTGCCCCAGCATTTT. Translating it yields CATSRDRWVPQHF. Supplemented by reference TRBV15 and TRBJ1-5, the full variable domain reads DAMVIQNPRYQVTQFGKPVTLSCSQTLNHNVMYWYQQKSSQAPKLLFHYYDKDFNNEADTPDNFQSRRPNTSFCFLDIRSPGLGDTAMYLCATSRDRWVPQHFGDGTRLSIL.

V is TRBV11-2 and J is TRBJ1-2; D unresolved. The CDR3 contains 13 residues. The V gene's germline CDR1 is SGHAT and CDR2 FQNNGV. The germline V and J ends were trimmed by 5 bases and 0 bases, with 7 bases remaining between them. DNA of the CDR3: TGTGCCAGCAGCCCCCCACCTAACTATGGCTACACCTTC. It specifies CASSPPPNYGYTF.

This CDR3 is CASSQDSNQPQHF. Here the CDR3 DNA reads TGTGCCAGCAGCCAGGACAGTAATCAGCCCCAGCATTTT. This rearrangement joins TRBV11-1 to TRBJ1-5, with a weak D call TRBD1 (6 bases). Trimming took 5 bases from V and 4 from J, leaving 9 bases between them. CDR1 and CDR2 from the germline V gene are SGHAT and FQDESV (reference sequence). The CDR3 is 13 amino acids.

The chain couples TRBV5-1 to TRBJ2-3; a weak D match, TRBD1 (5 bases). CDR3 length: 15 residues. CDR1 and CDR2 (germline): SGHRS, YFSETQ. Trimming took off 7 bases at V and 5 bases at J, with 20 bases between the two ends. CDR3 DNA: TGCGCCAGCCGTCAAGAGCTAGGGGCTGGAGATACGCAGTATTTT. It is translated as CASRQELGAGDTQYF.

The chain uses TRBV11-2 and TRBJ2-7; D may match TRBD1 or TRBD2 (5 bases each). V lost 1 base and J 7 bases, leaving 17 bases between the germline ends. In germline, CDR1 is SGHAT, CDR2 FQNNGV. The CDR3 totals 15 residues. The CDR3 is CASSLVRDGLGEQYF. As DNA, the CDR3 is TGTGCCAGCAGCTTAGTAAGGGACGGCCTAGGGGAGCAGTACTTC.

The V gene is TRBV7-9, the J gene TRBJ2-1; 7 nucleotides line up with TRBD2. The CDR3 consists of 12 residues. Germline assignment: CDR1 SEHNR and CDR2 FQNEAQ (reference sequence). V lost 6 bases and J lost 5; bases outside the gene matches: 1. CDR3 protein: CASSGRDNEQFF. The CDR3 DNA follows: TGTGCCAGCAGTGGGAGGGACAATGAGCAGTTCTTC.

The chain couples TRBV6-1 to TRBJ1-5, with no clear D. This CDR3 contains 14 residues. Germline-derived CDR1 and CDR2 are MNHNS and SASEGT. V was trimmed by 2 bases and J by 0 bases, leaving 5 bases between them. CDR3 in amino acids: CASSELDSNQPQHF. The CDR3, as DNA: TGTGCCAGCAGTGAACTCGATAGCAATCAGCCCCAGCATTTT.

This clone showed up just once. This rearrangement joins TRBV9 to TRBJ2-2; weak D call: TRBD1 (6 bases). V was cut by 5 bases and J by 0 bases, with 11 bases left in between. CDR1 is SGDLS, CDR2 YYNGEE, per germline. The CDR3 is 15 residues long. CDR3 sequence: CASRDSPANTGELFF. DNA of the CDR3: TGTGCCAGCAGGGACAGTCCCGCGAACACCGGGGAGCTGTTTTTT.

The V call is TRBV4-1, the J call TRBJ2-7; D ambiguous. CDR1 and CDR2 from the germline V gene are MGHRA and YSYEKL. This CDR3 contains 14 residues. V lost 4 bases and J 3 bases, leaving 13 bases between the germline ends. The CDR3 coding sequence is TGCGCCAGCAGCCGGGCTGTCACGAACTACGAGCAGTACTTC. Protein: CASSRAVTNYEQYF.

The rearrangement uses TRBV29-1 and TRBJ1-1; D might be TRBD1 (5 bases). V lost 4 bases and J lost 3, with 12 bases in between. CDR1 is SQVTM, CDR2 ANQGSEA, per germline. The CDR3 has 13 amino acids. The CDR3, as DNA: TGCAGCGTTGCGGGGACGAGCTACACTGAAGCTTTCTTT. This sequence encodes CSVAGTSYTEAFF. Full variable domain (outside the CDR3, taken from reference TRBV29-1 and TRBJ1-1): SAVISQKPSRDICQRGTSLTIQCQVDSQVTMMFWYRQQPGQSLTLIATANQGSEATYESGFVIDKFPISRPNLTFSTLTVSNMSPEDSSIYLCSVAGTSYTEAFFGQGTRLTVV.

J is TRBJ2-5 and V is TRBV5-1, with 12 bases aligning to TRBD2. Per germline, CDR1 SGHRS and CDR2 YFSETQ. The CDR3 spans 17 residues. V was pared by 3 bases and J by 4 bases, with 10 bases of the junction left unmatched. CDR3 amino acids: CASSSSTSGSERETQYF. The DNA of the CDR3 is TGCGCCAGCAGCTCCTCGACTAGCGGGAGTGAAAGAGAGACCCAGTACTTC.

J is TRBJ1-3 and V is TRBV14, with a tentative D call TRBD1 (6 bases). V lost 0 bases to trimming and J lost 4 bases, with 16 bases between them. The CDR3 loop spans 17 amino acids. The V gene's germline CDR1 is SGHDN and CDR2 FVKESK. The CDR3 here is CASSQDWGATAGNTIYF. In DNA form, the CDR3 reads TGTGCCAGCAGCCAAGATTGGGGGGCGACAGCCGGAAACACCATATATTTT.

The V call is TRBV7-3, the J call TRBJ2-7; 9 nucleotides line up with TRBD1. Per germline, CDR1 SGHTA and CDR2 FQGTGA. CDR3 size: 15 residues. After removal of 5 bases from V and 4 bases from J, the junction contained 9 bases not matched to a gene. CDR3 DNA: TGTGCCAGCAGCCAATACCGGGACAGGGCATACGAGCAGTACTTC. It yields the protein CASSQYRDRAYEQYF.

The chain combines TRBV4-3 with TRBJ1-1, with a tentative D call TRBD1 (6 bases). Germline V gene data show CDR1 as LGHNA and CDR2 as YSLEER. This CDR3 contains 18 residues. Trimming took off 0 bases at V and 3 bases at J, with 20 bases between the two ends. DNA of the CDR3: TGCGCCAGCAGCCAAGAGCCAATCAGGGGTCCCATGGACACTGAAGCTTTCTTT. It codes for CASSQEPIRGPMDTEAFF.

The chain uses TRBV13 and TRBJ2-1; 8 bases match TRBD2. The CDR3 has 19 amino acids. V trimming: 3 bases; J trimming: 3 bases; junction bases outside the gene matches: 16. Germline V gene lookup returns CDR1 PRHDT and CDR2 FYEKMQ (reference sequence). As DNA, the CDR3 is TGTGCCAGCAGCTTGAGATCCCGTACTAGCGGTTCTTACTACAATGAGCAGTTCTTC. It translates to CASSLRSRTSGSYYNEQFF.

CDR3 residues: CASSRDRYTEAFF. As DNA, the CDR3 is TGTGCCAGCAGTCGAGACAGATACACTGAAGCTTTCTTT. The rearrangement uses TRBV6-5 and TRBJ1-1, with D possibly being TRBD1 (5 bases). This CDR3 is built from 13 residues. Trimming shortened V by 5 bases and J by 3 bases, and 10 bases separated the two germline ends. Germline lookup yields CDR1 MNHEY and CDR2 SVGAGI.

This sequence joins TRBV4-1 and TRBJ2-7, with D possibly TRBD2 on 6 matching bases. This CDR3 region has 15 residues. Trimming stripped 1 base from V and 3 bases from J, with 13 bases between. Per the germline V gene, CDR1 is MGHRA and CDR2 is YSYEKL. Here the CDR3 DNA reads TGCGCCAGCAGCCAAGGGGGGGAAAGGAACTACGAGCAGTACTTC. Protein product: CASSQGGERNYEQYF.

Only one count was recorded for this clone. The chain has TRBV6-5 and TRBJ2-1, with TRBD1 as a possible D gene (6 bases). V lost 0 bases and J 9 bases, leaving 9 bases between the germline ends. Germline CDR1 reads MNHEY; CDR2 reads SVGAGI. This CDR3 is built from 13 residues. The CDR3 DNA sequence: TGTGCCAGCAGTTACTCACCAGGGGCTGAGCAGTTCTTC. This sequence encodes CASSYSPGAEQFF.

The genes are TRBV29-1 and TRBJ2-3, with D possibly TRBD2 on 5 matching bases. V gave up 6 bases and J gave up 3 bases, with 13 bases separating them. The CDR3 loop spans 13 amino acids. CDR1 and CDR2 from the germline V gene are SQVTM and ANQGSEA. The CDR3 reads CSVLPEGTDTQYF. The CDR3, as DNA: TGCAGCGTCCTTCCCGAGGGTACAGATACGCAGTATTTT.

The V gene is TRBV19, the J gene TRBJ2-2; no definite D call. This CDR3 spans 14 amino acids. CDR1 and CDR2 from the germline V gene are LNHDA and SQIVND (reference sequence). Trimming removed 8 bases from V and 2 bases from J, with 12 bases in between. The CDR3 region is CASSARDNTGELFF. As DNA, the CDR3 is TGTGCCAGTTCGGCGCGAGATAACACCGGGGAGCTGTTTTTT.